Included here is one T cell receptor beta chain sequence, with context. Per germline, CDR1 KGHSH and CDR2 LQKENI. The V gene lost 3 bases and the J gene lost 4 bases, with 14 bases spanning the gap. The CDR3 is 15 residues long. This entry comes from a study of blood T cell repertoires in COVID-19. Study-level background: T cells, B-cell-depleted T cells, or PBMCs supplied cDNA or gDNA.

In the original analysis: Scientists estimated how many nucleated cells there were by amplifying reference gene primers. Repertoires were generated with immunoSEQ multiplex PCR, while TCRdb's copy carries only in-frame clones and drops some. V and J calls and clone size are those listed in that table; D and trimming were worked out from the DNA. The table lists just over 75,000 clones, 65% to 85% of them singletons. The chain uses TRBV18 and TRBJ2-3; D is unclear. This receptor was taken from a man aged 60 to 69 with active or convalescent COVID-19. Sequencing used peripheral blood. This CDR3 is CASSPKRLPPDTQYF. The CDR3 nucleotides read TGTGCCAGCTCACCGAAACGCCTACCCCCAGATACGCAGTATTTT. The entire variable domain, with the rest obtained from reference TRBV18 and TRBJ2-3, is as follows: NAGVMQNPRHLVRRRGQEARLRCSPMKGHSHVYWYRQLPEEGLKFMVYLQKENIIDESGMPKERFSAEFPKEGPSILRIQQVVRGDSAAYFCASSPKRLPPDTQYFGPGTRLTVL.